This note documents a single T cell receptor (beta chain) sequence. Libraries were prepared by immunoSEQ multiplex PCR; TCRdb keeps only in-frame clonotypes and omits some of them. The repertoire consists of some 55,000 clones, with 75% to 95% occurring once and the leading ten covering roughly 6%. The V gene lost 5 bases and the J gene lost 3 bases, with 17 bases spanning the gap. The CDR3 totals 15 residues. Germline V lookup: CDR1 SGHAT, CDR2 FQDESV (reference sequence). This sample is part of a study of graft-versus-host responses after intestinal transplantation. Study overall: Transplants given to recipients were multivisceral, liver-intestinal, or isolated intestinal.

The receptor comes from a human patient who received an intestinal transplant, so some T cells may come from the graft donor. The V gene is TRBV11-1, the J gene TRBJ2-7, with a weak D call TRBD1 (5 bases). The starting material was PBMCs, obtained roughly 660 days after intestinal transplant. This chain's CDR3 is CASSPLKGLVYEQYF. The CDR3 DNA is TGTGCCAGCAGCCCCTTGAAGGGGCTGGTCTACGAGCAGTACTTC.